Shown below are 2 T cell receptor beta chains from a single sample sequenced in a study of technical replicates of blood from a handful of donors. TCRdb keeps only in-frame clones here, not all; method: immunoSEQ multiplex PCR. This table holds approximately 60,000 clones, 80% to 90% found once. Sequenced sample: PBMCs. The receptor source for this set is a human donor in good health. Some clones in this sample may be carry-over from other donors' samples.

The CDR3 DNA reads as TGTGCCAGCAGTCCACGGGTCCGGGTTACTAACTATGGCTACACCTTC. Protein product: CASSPRVRVTNYGYTF. The chain carries TRBV27 and TRBJ1-2; D remains unclear. Trimming stripped 5 bases from V and 0 bases from J, with 16 bases between. The CDR3 sequence is 16 residues long. Germline CDR1 reads MNHEY; CDR2 reads SMNVEV (reference sequence).

The rearrangement links TRBV7-2 to TRBJ2-1; 9 bases are a match to TRBD2. Looked up from germline, CDR1 is SGHTA and CDR2 is FQGNSA. Trimming took 5 bases from V and 5 from J; bases not matched to a gene: 7. This CDR3 has 15 residues. CDR3 region: CASSISGSGNNEQFF. The CDR3 nucleotides are TGTGCCAGCAGCATTAGCGGGAGTGGGAACAATGAGCAGTTCTTC.